This record looks at one TCR beta chain sequence and its context. Its antigen is as yet unknown. These data are taken from a study of T-cell reconstitution after alpha-beta-depleted transplantation in children. Points from the study as a whole: Newly made T cells mostly supplied T-cell counts and diversity one year after transplant. Surviving thymic progenitors and recipient T cells were the source of high TCRbeta diversity at day 60 in some patients. Reported findings indicate that, about two months after transplant, alpha-beta T cells came from several hundred expanded clones, which were derived from non-depleted graft cells.

Library preparation (for TCRbeta) was performed with unique molecular identifiers. TCRdb called the PCR reads again in MiXCR, with one record for every CDR3 protein. The data hold roughly 300,000 distinct CDR3 sequences, with 11% observed a single time. V shed 6 bases and J shed 7 bases, with 18 bases lying between them. The CDR3 loop spans 15 amino acids. The sequence came from a male patient aged 2 to 10 who had a stem cell transplant for chronic granulomatous disease, so the T cells may come from the graft donor. This specimen consisted of peripheral blood, obtained 180 days after TCRalphabeta/CD19-depleted stem cell transplant. This chain joins TRBV12-3 or TRBV12-4 and TRBJ2-2; TRBD1 might be the D (6 bases). CDR3: CASSSRVGAGGELFF. CDR3 bases: TGTGCCAGCAGCTCCAGGGTGGGGGCGGGCGGGGAGCTGTTTTTT.